What follows are 20 T cell receptor beta chains derived from one specimen sequenced in a study of blood T cell repertoires in COVID-19. Sequenced by immunoSEQ multiplex PCR; TCRdb stores in-frame clones only, minus some. The data hold around 250,000 clones, with roughly 85% observed a single time. Sample: PBMCs or T cells enriched from blood (not recorded which). The receptors derive from a woman between 45 and 65 years old with acute COVID-19.

The chain uses TRBV6-2 or TRBV6-3 and TRBJ1-1; 8 bases are shared with TRBD1. V gave up 0 bases and J gave up 0 bases; unmatched junction bases: 6. The germline V gene encodes CDR1 MNHEY and CDR2 SVGEGT. The CDR3 totals 17 residues. Written as DNA, the CDR3 is TGTGCCAGCAGTTACTCCTTAGGACAGGGATTGAACACTGAAGCTTTCTTT. Residues: CASSYSLGQGLNTEAFF.

The genes are TRBV24-1 and TRBJ2-2; 13 bases map to TRBD2. The CDR3 totals 17 residues. Looked up from germline, CDR1 is KGHDR and CDR2 is SFDVKD. Germline trimming cut 4 bases from V and 4 bases from J; bases unmatched to any gene: 5. The CDR3 nucleotides read TGTGCCACCAGTGACTCAGGACTAGCGGGGGTCACCGGGGAGCTGTTTTTT. This sequence encodes CATSDSGLAGVTGELFF.

This chain uses TRBV30 with TRBJ2-1; TRBD2 matches at 8 bases. Germline V gene data show CDR1 as GTSNPN and CDR2 as SVGIG (reference sequence). J gave up 0 bases and V 8 bases, and 6 bases lay outside the gene matches. This CDR3 is 14 amino acids long. In DNA form, the CDR3 reads TGTGCCCGGGGGGGGGCTAGCTCCTACAATGAGCAGTTCTTC. Amino acid sequence: CARGGASSYNEQFF.

The J gene is TRBJ2-7, the V gene TRBV5-4; 7 positions agree with TRBD1. The germline V gene has CDR1 SGHNT and CDR2 YYREEE (reference sequence). This CDR3 spans 15 amino acids. J lost 2 bases, V lost 4 bases, and 9 bases had no gene match. The CDR3 is CASSRGRQGTYEQYF. CDR3 DNA: TGTGCCAGCAGCAGGGGTCGACAGGGAACCTACGAGCAGTACTTC.

V gene TRBV6-5 combines with J gene TRBJ2-7; D might be TRBD2 (6 bases). Trimming removed 9 bases at V and 4 bases at J, with 10 bases between. Looked up from germline, CDR1 is MNHEY and CDR2 is SVGAGI. This CDR3 is built from 11 residues. The CDR3 loop reads CASQEGYEQYF. The CDR3 nucleotides are TGTGCCAGTCAGGAGGGGTACGAGCAGTACTTC.

The J gene is TRBJ2-1, the V gene TRBV30; 10 bases are a match to TRBD2. Per germline, CDR1 GTSNPN and CDR2 SVGIG (reference sequence). This CDR3 is built from 16 residues. J gave up 7 bases and V 3 bases, and 12 bases lay outside the gene matches. The CDR3 DNA is TGTGCCTGGAGCACTAAGCGGGGGGGCCGGTATAATGAGCAGTTCTTC. It is translated as CAWSTKRGGRYNEQFF.

The rearrangement links TRBV4-3 to TRBJ2-6; a weak D match, TRBD2 (6 bases). Trimming stripped 0 bases from V and 1 base from J, with 7 bases between. The germline V gene has CDR1 LGHNA and CDR2 YSLEER. The CDR3 has 16 residues. CDR3 coding DNA: TGCGCCAGCAGCCAAGAGGAGGGGTCTGGGGCCAACGTCCTGACTTTC. This encodes CASSQEEGSGANVLTF.

The chain links TRBV2 to TRBJ1-2; no firm D call. The V end was cut by 0 bases, the J end by 8 bases, with 16 bases between. Per the germline V gene, CDR1 is SNHLY and CDR2 is FYNNEI. The CDR3 covers 15 residues. The CDR3 loop reads CASSEAGSAVVGYTF. Here the CDR3 DNA reads TGTGCCAGCAGTGAAGCAGGGAGTGCAGTAGTAGGCTACACCTTC.

This CDR3 reads CASSQGVGADTQYF. DNA for the CDR3: TGCGCCAGCAGCCAAGGGGTAGGGGCAGATACGCAGTATTTT. The rearrangement links TRBV4-3 to TRBJ2-3, with TRBD1 as a possible D gene (5 bases). Trimming removed 1 base at V and 4 bases at J, with 9 bases between. The CDR3 spans 14 residues. CDR1 is LGHNA and CDR2 is YSLEER in the germline V gene.

The chain uses TRBV20-1 and TRBJ2-1; the match to TRBD2 covers 9 bases. Germline CDR1 DFQATT, CDR2 SNEGSKA (reference sequence). Trimming at V came to 3 bases and at J to 3 bases, leaving 6 bases not matched to a gene. This CDR3 spans 15 amino acids. CDR3 amino acids: CSASRASGDYNEQFF. The CDR3 coding sequence is TGCAGTGCTAGTAGGGCTAGCGGGGACTACAATGAGCAGTTCTTC.

This chain joins TRBV7-9 and TRBJ1-6, with 9 positions matching TRBD1. This CDR3 is 12 amino acids long. Per the germline V gene, CDR1 is SEHNR and CDR2 is FQNEAQ (reference sequence). Trimming cost V 4 bases and J 13 bases; bases outside gene matches: 2. This CDR3 reads CASSSGQGPLHF. CDR3 sequence (DNA): TGTGCCAGCAGCTCGGGACAGGGTCCCCTCCACTTT.

V usage is TRBV19 and J usage is TRBJ2-7, with TRBD1 matching over 8 bases. V lost 3 bases and J lost 7; bases outside the gene matches: 5. The CDR3 contains 13 residues. The germline V gene has CDR1 LNHDA and CDR2 SQIVND (reference sequence). This chain's CDR3 is CASSIQGAGEQYF. The CDR3 DNA reads as TGTGCCAGTAGTATTCAGGGGGCGGGTGAGCAGTACTTC.

In this sample, this clone turned up a few times. This sequence joins TRBV3-1 (or the pseudogene TRBV3-2) and TRBJ2-5; TRBD2 agrees at 7 bases. With 0 bases clipped from V and 2 bases from J, the junction kept 6 bases outside the gene matches. Germline V lookup: CDR1 LGHDT, CDR2 YNNKEL (reference sequence). CDR3 length: 16 residues. The CDR3 sequence: CASSQDRRGVQETQYF. DNA of the CDR3: TGTGCCAGCAGCCAAGATCGTCGGGGGGTTCAAGAGACCCAGTACTTC.

The J gene is TRBJ2-2, the V gene TRBV18, with a tentative D call TRBD1 (5 bases). The CDR3 has 14 residues. Trimming took 1 base from V and 6 from J, leaving 9 bases between them. CDR1 KGHSH and CDR2 LQKENI come from the germline V gene. This chain's CDR3 is CASSPLAGSGELFF. The CDR3 region has the DNA TGTGCCAGCTCACCACTGGCAGGGTCCGGGGAGCTGTTTTTT.

The chain carries TRBV9 and TRBJ1-1; D remains unclear. V dropped 0 bases and J dropped 3 bases, with 12 bases sitting between them. The V gene's germline CDR1 is SGDLS and CDR2 YYNGEE. CDR3 length: 15 residues. CDR3 bases: TGTGCCAGCAGCGTAGTTTTAACGGCGGACACTGAAGCTTTCTTT. Translation gives CASSVVLTADTEAFF.

The J gene is TRBJ1-4, the V gene TRBV27; D remains ambiguous. This CDR3 comprises 15 residues. The germline V gene encodes CDR1 MNHEY and CDR2 SMNVEV (reference sequence). Deletions cut 6 bases from V and 1 base from J, with 12 bases between. CDR3 amino acids: CASSLNGGTNEKLFF. The CDR3 bases are TGTGCCAGCAGCCTTAACGGAGGAACTAATGAAAAACTGTTTTTT.

The rearrangement joins TRBV7-2 to TRBJ2-2, with a tentative D call TRBD2 (7 bases). The V and J ends lost 5 bases and 0 bases respectively, with 22 bases between them. CDR1 and CDR2 from the germline V gene are SGHTA and FQGNSA. CDR3 length equals 19 residues. The CDR3 coding sequence is TGTGCCAGCAGCCAGCGGGACACCTTATCTTACGCGAACACCGGGGAGCTGTTTTTT. It yields the protein CASSQRDTLSYANTGELFF.

V and J are TRBV7-2 and TRBJ2-3; TRBD2 matches at 9 bases. V was clipped by 1 base and J by 9 bases; unmatched bases: 14. The CDR3 consists of 17 residues. From germline, CDR1 is SGHTA and CDR2 FQGNSA. The CDR3 here is CASSLVSGRGGPSTQYF. Written as DNA, the CDR3 is TGTGCCAGCAGCTTAGTGAGTGGGCGGGGGGGCCCATCAACGCAGTATTTT. The variable domain in full, with the rest retrieved from reference TRBV7-2 and TRBJ2-3, is GAGVSQSPSNKVTEKGKDVELRCDPISGHTALYWYRQSLGQGLEFLIYFQGNSAPDKSGLPSDRFSAERTGGSVSTLTIQRTQQEDSAVYLCASSLVSGRGGPSTQYFGPGTRLTVL.

This clone showed up just a few times. The chain couples TRBV19 to TRBJ2-3; maybe TRBD2 (6 bases). Germline CDR1 and CDR2: LNHDA and SQIVND (reference sequence). CDR3 size: 15 residues. Trimming took 7 bases from V and 1 from J, leaving 15 bases between them. CDR3: CASTNHRGGTDTQYF. In DNA form, the CDR3 reads TGTGCCAGTACCAACCACCGCGGGGGCACAGATACGCAGTATTTT.

The chain has TRBV4-3 and TRBJ1-2; 10 nucleotides line up with TRBD1. V lost 2 bases and J lost 8; bases outside the gene matches: 5. CDR3 length: 14 amino acids. Looked up from germline, CDR1 is LGHNA and CDR2 is YSLEER. The CDR3 region is CASSQFGTGAGYTF. DNA of the CDR3: TGCGCCAGCAGCCAATTCGGGACAGGGGCCGGCTACACCTTC.